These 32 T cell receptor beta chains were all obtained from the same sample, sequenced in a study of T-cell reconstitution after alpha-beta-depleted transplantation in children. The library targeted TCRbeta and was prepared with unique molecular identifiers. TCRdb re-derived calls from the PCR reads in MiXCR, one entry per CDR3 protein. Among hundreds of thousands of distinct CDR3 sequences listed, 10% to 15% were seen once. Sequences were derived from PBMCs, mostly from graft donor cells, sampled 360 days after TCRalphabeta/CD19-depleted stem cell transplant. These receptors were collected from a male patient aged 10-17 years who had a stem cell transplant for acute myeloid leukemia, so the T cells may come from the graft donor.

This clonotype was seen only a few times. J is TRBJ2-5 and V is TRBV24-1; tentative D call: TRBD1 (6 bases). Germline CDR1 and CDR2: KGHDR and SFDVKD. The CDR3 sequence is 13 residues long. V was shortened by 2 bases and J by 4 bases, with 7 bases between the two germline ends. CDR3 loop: CATSDWGRETQYF. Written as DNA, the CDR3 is TGTGCCACCAGTGATTGGGGGCGAGAGACCCAGTACTTC.

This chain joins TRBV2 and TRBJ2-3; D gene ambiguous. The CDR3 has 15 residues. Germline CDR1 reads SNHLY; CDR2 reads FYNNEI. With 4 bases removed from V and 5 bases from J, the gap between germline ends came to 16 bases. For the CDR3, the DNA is TGTGCCAGCAGTGGTTACTACAAGAGAGGAGATACGCAGTATTTT. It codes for CASSGYYKRGDTQYF.

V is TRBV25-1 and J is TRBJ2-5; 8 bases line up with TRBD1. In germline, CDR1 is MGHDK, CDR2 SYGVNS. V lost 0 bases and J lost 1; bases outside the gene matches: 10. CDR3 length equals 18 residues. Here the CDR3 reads CASSEYWTKGQVQETQYF. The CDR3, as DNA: TGTGCCAGCAGTGAATATTGGACCAAGGGACAGGTCCAAGAGACCCAGTACTTC.

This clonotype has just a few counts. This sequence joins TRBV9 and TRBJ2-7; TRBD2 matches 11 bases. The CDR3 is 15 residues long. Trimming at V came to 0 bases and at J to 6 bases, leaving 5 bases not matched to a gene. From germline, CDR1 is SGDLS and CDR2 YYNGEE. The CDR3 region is CASSVGTSGSGEQYF. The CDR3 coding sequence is TGTGCCAGCAGCGTAGGAACTAGCGGGAGCGGCGAGCAGTACTTC.

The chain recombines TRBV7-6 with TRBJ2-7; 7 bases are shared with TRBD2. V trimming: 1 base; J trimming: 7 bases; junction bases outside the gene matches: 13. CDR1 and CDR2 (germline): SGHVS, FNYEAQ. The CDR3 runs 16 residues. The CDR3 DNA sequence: TGTGCCAGCAGCTTAGGGGAGGGACGGCGCCTCTGGGAGCAGTACTTC. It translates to CASSLGEGRRLWEQYF.

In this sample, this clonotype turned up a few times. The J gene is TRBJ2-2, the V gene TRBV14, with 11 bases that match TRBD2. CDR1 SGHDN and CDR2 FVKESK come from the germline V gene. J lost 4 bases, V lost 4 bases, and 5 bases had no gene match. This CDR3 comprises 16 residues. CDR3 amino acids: CASSPRLAGITGELFF. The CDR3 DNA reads TGTGCCAGCAGCCCAAGACTAGCGGGAATCACCGGGGAGCTGTTTTTT.

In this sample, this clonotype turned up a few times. CDR3 sequence reads: CASSQDPTGGLSYEQYF. CDR3 in DNA: TGCGCCAGCAGCCAAGATCCCACAGGGGGATTGTCCTACGAGCAGTACTTC. The V call is TRBV4-3, the J call TRBJ2-7, with 8 nucleotides matching TRBD1. The CDR3 runs to 17 residues. From germline, CDR1 is LGHNA and CDR2 YSLEER. J lost 1 base, V lost 0 bases, and 8 bases had no gene match.

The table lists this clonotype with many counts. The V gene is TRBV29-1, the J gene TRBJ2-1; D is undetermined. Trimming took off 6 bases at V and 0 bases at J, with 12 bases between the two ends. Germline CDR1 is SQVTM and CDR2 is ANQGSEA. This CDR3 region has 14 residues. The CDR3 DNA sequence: TGCAGCGTCCCTGTCGCCCTCTCCTACAATGAGCAGTTCTTC. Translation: CSVPVALSYNEQFF.

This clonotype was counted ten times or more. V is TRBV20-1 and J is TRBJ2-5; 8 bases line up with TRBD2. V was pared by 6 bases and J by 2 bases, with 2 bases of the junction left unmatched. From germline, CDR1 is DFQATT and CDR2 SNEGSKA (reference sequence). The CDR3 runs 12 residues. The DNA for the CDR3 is TGCAGTGCCGGGGGGGCGCAAGAGACCCAGTACTTC. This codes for CSAGGAQETQYF.

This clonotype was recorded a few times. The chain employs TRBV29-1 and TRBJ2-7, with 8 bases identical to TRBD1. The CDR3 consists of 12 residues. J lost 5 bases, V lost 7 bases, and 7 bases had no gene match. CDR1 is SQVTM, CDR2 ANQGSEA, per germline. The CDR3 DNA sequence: TGCAGCGCCGGGACAGGCCTTCACGAGCAGTACTTC. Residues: CSAGTGLHEQYF.

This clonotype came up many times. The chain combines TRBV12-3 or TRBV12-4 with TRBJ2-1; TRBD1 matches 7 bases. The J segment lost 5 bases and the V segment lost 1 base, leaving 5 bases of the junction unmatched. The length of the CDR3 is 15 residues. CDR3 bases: TGTGCCAGCAGTTTAGGACAGGGAAGGAACAATGAGCAGTTCTTC. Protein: CASSLGQGRNNEQFF.

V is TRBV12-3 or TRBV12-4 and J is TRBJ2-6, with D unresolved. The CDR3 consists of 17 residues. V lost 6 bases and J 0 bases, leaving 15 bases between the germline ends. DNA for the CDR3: TGTGCCAGCAGCGGACGTTCGAGCATCTCTGGGGCCAACGTCCTGACTTTC. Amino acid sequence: CASSGRSSISGANVLTF.

The CDR3 protein is CASSQDGAYEQYF. In nucleotides, the CDR3 is TGCGCCAGCAGCCAGGACGGTGCCTACGAGCAGTACTTC. The V and J genes are TRBV4-3 and TRBJ2-7; no definite D call. This CDR3 has 13 residues. The ends were cut back, 3 bases at V and 2 bases at J, with 8 bases in the middle. Germline V gene lookup returns CDR1 LGHNA and CDR2 YSLEER.

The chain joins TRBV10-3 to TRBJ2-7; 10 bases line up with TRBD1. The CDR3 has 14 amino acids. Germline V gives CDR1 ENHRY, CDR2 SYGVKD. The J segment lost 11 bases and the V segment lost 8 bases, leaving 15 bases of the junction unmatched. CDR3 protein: CAIGSWDRGLREYF. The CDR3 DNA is TGTGCCATCGGCTCGTGGGACAGGGGTCTCCGTGAGTACTTC.

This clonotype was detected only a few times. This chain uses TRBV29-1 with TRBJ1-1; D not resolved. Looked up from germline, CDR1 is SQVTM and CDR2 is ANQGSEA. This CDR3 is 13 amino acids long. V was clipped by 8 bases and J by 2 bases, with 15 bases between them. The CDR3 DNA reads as TGCAGCCTCACTAAAAAACCCAACACTGAAGCTTTCTTT. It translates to CSLTKKPNTEAFF.

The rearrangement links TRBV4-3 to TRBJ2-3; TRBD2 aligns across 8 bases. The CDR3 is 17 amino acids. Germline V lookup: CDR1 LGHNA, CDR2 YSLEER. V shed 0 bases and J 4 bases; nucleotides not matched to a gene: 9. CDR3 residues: CASSQESAGVYPDTQYF. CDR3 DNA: TGCGCCAGCAGCCAAGAATCAGCGGGAGTTTATCCAGATACGCAGTATTTT.

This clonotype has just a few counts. DNA for the CDR3: TGTGCCAGCAGTTACTCGGGGGGCGGGACGAACACCGGGGAGCTGTTTTTT. This gives the protein CASSYSGGGTNTGELFF. V gene TRBV6-5 combines with J gene TRBJ2-2; D tentatively fits TRBD1 or TRBD2 (6 bases each). V lost 0 bases, J lost 0 bases, and 11 bases lay in between. The CDR3 is 17 residues long. Germline CDR1 reads MNHEY; CDR2 reads SVGAGI.

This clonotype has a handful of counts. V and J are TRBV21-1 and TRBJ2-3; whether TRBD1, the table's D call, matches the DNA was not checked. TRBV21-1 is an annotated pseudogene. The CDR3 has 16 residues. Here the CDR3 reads CASSPKDGPCADTQYF. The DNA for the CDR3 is TGTGCCAGCAGCCCCAAAGATGGCCCCTGTGCAGATACGCAGTATTTT.

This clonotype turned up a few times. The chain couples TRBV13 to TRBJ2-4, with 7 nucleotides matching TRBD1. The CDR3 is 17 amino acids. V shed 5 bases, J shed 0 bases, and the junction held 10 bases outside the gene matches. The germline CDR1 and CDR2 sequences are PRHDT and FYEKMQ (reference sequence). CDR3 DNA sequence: TGTGCCAGCAGCAACCCCCGGGACAGTCTAGCCAAAAACATTCAGTACTTC. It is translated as CASSNPRDSLAKNIQYF.

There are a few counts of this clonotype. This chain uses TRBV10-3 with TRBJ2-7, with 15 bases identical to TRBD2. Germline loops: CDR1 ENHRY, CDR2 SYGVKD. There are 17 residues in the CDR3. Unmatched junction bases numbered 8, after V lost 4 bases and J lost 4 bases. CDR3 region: CAISGGGLAGGRYEQYF. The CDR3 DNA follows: TGTGCCATCAGTGGGGGGGGACTAGCGGGAGGCCGATACGAGCAGTACTTC.

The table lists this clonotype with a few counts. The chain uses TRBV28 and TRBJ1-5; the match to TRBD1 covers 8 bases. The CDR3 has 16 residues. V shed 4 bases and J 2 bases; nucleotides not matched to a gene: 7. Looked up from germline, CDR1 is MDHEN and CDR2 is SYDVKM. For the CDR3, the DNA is TGTGCCAGCAGTTCGATAGACAGGGGAGGCAATCAGCCCCAGCATTTT. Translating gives CASSSIDRGGNQPQHF.

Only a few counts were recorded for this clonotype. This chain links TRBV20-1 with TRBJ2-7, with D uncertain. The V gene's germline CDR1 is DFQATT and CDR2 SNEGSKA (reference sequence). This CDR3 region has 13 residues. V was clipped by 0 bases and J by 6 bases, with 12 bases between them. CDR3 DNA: TGCAGTGCTAGAGATCTGATGGTACTCGAGCAGTACTTC. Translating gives CSARDLMVLEQYF.

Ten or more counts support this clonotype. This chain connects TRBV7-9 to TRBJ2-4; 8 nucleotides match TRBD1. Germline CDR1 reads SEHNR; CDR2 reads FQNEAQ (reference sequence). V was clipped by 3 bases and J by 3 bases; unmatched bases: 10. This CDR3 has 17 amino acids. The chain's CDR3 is CASSFRPGGPDKNIQYF. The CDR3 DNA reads TGTGCCAGCAGCTTTCGTCCAGGGGGCCCGGACAAAAACATTCAGTACTTC.

DNA for the CDR3: TGCAGTGCTGGGTACTCTTTGTCAGATACGCAGTATTTT. Protein: CSAGYSLSDTQYF. The genes are TRBV20-1 and TRBJ2-3, with no clear D. V was cut by 5 bases and J by 4 bases, with 13 bases left in between. Germline loops: CDR1 DFQATT, CDR2 SNEGSKA (reference sequence). The CDR3 has 13 residues.

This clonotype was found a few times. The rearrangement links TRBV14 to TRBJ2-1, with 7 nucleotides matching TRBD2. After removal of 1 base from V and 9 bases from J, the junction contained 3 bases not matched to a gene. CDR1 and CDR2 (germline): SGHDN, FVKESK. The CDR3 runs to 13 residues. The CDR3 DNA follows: TGTGCCAGCAGCCAAGCCCTAGCGGTTGAGCAGTTCTTC. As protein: CASSQALAVEQFF.

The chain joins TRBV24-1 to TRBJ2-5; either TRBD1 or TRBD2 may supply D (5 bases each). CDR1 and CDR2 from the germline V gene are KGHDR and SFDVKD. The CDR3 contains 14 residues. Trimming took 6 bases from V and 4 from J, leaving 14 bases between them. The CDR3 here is CATSPSGTLETQYF. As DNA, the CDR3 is TGTGCCACCAGTCCTAGTGGGACCCTAGAGACCCAGTACTTC.

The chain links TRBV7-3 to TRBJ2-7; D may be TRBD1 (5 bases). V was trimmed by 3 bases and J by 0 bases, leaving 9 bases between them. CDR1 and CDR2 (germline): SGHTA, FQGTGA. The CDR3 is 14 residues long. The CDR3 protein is CASSFTGNSYEQYF. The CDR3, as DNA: TGTGCCAGCAGCTTTACAGGCAACTCCTACGAGCAGTACTTC.

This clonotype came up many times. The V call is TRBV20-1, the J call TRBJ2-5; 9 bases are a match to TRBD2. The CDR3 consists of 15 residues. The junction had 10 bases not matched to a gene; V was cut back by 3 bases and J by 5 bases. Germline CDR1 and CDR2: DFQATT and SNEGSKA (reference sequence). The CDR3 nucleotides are TGCAGTGCTAGCCCTTATAGTAGCGGGAGTGAGACCCAGTACTTC. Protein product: CSASPYSSGSETQYF.

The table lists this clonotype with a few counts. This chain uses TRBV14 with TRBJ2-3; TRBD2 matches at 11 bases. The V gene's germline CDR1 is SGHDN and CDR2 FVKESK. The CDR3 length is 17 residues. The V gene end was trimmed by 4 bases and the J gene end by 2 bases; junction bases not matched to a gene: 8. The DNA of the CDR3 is TGTGCCAGCAGCCGAGGGCTAGCGGGAGGCCACACAGATACGCAGTATTTT. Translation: CASSRGLAGGHTDTQYF.

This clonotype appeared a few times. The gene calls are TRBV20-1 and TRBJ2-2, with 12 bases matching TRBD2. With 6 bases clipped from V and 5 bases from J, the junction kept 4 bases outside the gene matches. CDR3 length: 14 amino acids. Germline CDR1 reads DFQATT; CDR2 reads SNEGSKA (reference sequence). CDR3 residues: CSASSGRGTGELFF. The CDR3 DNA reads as TGCAGTGCGTCTAGCGGGAGGGGGACCGGGGAGCTGTTTTTT.

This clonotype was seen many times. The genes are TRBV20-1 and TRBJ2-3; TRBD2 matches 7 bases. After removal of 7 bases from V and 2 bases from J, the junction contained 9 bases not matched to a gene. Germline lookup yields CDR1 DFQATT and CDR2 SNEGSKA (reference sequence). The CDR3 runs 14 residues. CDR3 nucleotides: TGCAGTGTGCTAGCGGACCTCTCCACAGATACGCAGTATTTT. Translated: CSVLADLSTDTQYF.

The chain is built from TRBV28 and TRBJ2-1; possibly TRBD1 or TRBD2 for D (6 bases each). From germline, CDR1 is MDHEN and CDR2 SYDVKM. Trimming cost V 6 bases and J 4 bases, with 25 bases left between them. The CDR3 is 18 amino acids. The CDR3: CASRMTLQGLASYNEQFF. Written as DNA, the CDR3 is TGTGCCAGCAGGATGACTTTGCAGGGGCTAGCGTCTTACAATGAGCAGTTCTTC.